This TCR beta chain originates from a study of T cells in narcolepsy. Study-wide background: Donors had narcolepsy type 1 or type 2, or were healthy controls. Study results and caveats: In some patient and control memory CD4+ samples, autoreactive clones were absent. HCRT-specific and TRIB2-specific autoreactive clonotypes appeared among same-patient CSF and blood CD4+ clonotypes. Blood of same and different patients, but not healthy controls, reportedly held recurring autoreactive clonotypes.

This clone was seen a single time. Its specificity is not known. The protocol was immunoSEQ multiplex PCR, while the TCRdb copy is restricted to in-frame clones and leaves out a portion. Among about 40,000 clones, about 91% were seen once, and the ten largest hold over 1%. The ends were cut back, 1 base at V and 2 bases at J, with 7 bases in the middle. CDR3 length: 13 amino acids. In germline, CDR1 is GTSNPN, CDR2 SVGIG (reference sequence). The chain joins TRBV30 to TRBJ2-3; D unresolved. Specimen: CD45RA- memory CD4+ T cells from PBMCs. This TCR was recovered from a human donor with narcolepsy. This chain's CDR3 is CAWSASNTDTQYF. The CDR3 region has the DNA TGTGCCTGGAGTGCCTCCAACACAGATACGCAGTATTTT.